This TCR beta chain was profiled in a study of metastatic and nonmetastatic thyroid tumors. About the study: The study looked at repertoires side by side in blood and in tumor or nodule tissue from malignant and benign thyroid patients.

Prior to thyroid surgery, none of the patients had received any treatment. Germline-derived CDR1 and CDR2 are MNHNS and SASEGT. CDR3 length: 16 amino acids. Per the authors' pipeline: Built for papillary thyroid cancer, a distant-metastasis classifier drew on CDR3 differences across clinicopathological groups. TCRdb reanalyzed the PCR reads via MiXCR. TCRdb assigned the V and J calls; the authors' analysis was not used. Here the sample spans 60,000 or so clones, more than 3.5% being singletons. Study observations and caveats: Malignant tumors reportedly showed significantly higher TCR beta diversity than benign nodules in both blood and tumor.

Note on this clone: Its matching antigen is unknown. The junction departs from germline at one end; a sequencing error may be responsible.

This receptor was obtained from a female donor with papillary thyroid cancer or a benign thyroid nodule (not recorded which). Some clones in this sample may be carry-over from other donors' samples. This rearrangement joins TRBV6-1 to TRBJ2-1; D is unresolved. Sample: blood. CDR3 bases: TGTGCCAGCAGTGACCAATCCCTGGGCTCCTACAATGAGCAGCTCTTC. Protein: CASSDQSLGSYNEQLF.